The rows below give T cell receptor beta chains drawn from one sample of a study of control samples from healthy donors and cancer patients. The assay was immunoSEQ multiplex PCR, and TCRdb's table has in-frame clones only and misses some. The sample carries some 19,000 clones, approximately 80% recorded once. The source material was PBMCs. The receptor set was obtained from a man aged 55 to 70 with colorectal cancer. Each CDR3 is given with its conserved first and last residue. D genes are given only for firm matches. For some rows the clone size is stated as once, few or many, or as a class when expanded; others skip it.

j_gene	d_gene	abundance	v_gene	CDR3nt	CDR3aa
TRBJ2-6	NA	NA	TRBV2	TGTGCCATACGTTTAAGTACTACTGGGGCCAACGTCCTGACTTTC	CAIRLSTTGANVLTF
TRBJ2-1	NA	once	TRBV5-1	TGCGCCAGCAGCTTAGGGCAGGGGAATGAGCAGTTCTTC	CASSLGQGNEQFF
TRBJ1-1	NA	NA	TRBV11-2	TGTGCCAGCAGCCAACGGACAGCCTACCTCTTAGACAACACTGAAGCTTTCTTT	CASSQRTAYLLDNTEAFF
TRBJ2-2	NA	NA	TRBV19	TGTGCCAGTAGTATAGTAGTCCAGACGGGGCTGTTTTTT	CASSIVVQTGLFF
TRBJ2-3	NA	NA	TRBV4-1	TGCGCCAGCAGCCAAGCCGATACGCAGTATTTT	CASSQADTQYF
TRBJ2-1	NA	NA	TRBV2	TGTGCCAGCAGTGAAGCTGGTAGTGAGCAGTTCTTC	CASSEAGSEQFF
TRBJ2-3	TRBD2	NA	TRBV29-1	TGCAGCGTTGAAGGGGGGAGGGGCGCCCTAGATACGCAGTATTTT	CSVEGGRGALDTQYF
TRBJ1-2	NA	NA	TRBV5-4	TGTGCCAGCAGCTTGGACCAGGGTGGAATTGGCTATGGCTACACCTTC	CASSLDQGGIGYGYTF
TRBJ1-1	NA	once	TRBV4-1	TGCGCCAGCAGCCAACGGGAGGGGGACACTGAAGCTTTCTTT	CASSQREGDTEAFF
TRBJ1-2	TRBD1	NA	TRBV4-3	TGCGCCAGCAGCCAAGAGGGACAGGGGGAACGCTACACCTTC	CASSQEGQGERYTF
TRBJ2-4	NA	NA	TRBV1	TGCACCAGCAGCCAACCGGGACTAGCGGGGGGGGAGGAGTACTTC	CTSSQPGLAGGEEYF
TRBJ2-7	NA	NA	TRBV2	TGTGCCAGCAAAGGTACAGCCTACGAGCAGTACTTC	CASKGTAYEQYF
TRBJ2-1	TRBD2	NA	TRBV7-2	TGTGCCAGCAGTCTTCGCACTAGCGGATACAATGAGCAGTTCTTC	CASSLRTSGYNEQFF
TRBJ2-1	NA	NA	TRBV7-2	TGTGCCAGCAGCTTAGGAGGTTTGGGGAGGTTTGGTTACAATGAGCAGTTCTTC	CASSLGGLGRFGYNEQFF
TRBJ1-1	NA	NA	TRBV7-9	TGTGCCAGCAGTCTTAGAAGCCCGTCGGGGAAAAACACTGAAGCTTTCTTT	CASSLRSPSGKNTEAFF
TRBJ2-3	NA	NA	TRBV7-2	TGTGCCAGCAGCCCCGAGGATGGGGGTACGCAGTATTTT	CASSPEDGGTQYF
TRBJ1-5	NA	NA	TRBV29-1	TGCAGCGTTGTTGTCGAGGGCAATCAGCCCCAGCATTTT	CSVVVEGNQPQHF
TRBJ2-2	NA	NA	TRBV27	TGTGCCAGCAGTTTGGGGGCCACCGGGGAGCTGTTTTTT	CASSLGATGELFF
TRBJ1-5	NA	NA	TRBV3-1/TRBV3-2	TGTGCCAGCAGCCAAGGAAAGTTGTCGGCCCTAGGTCAGCCCCAGCATTTT	CASSQGKLSALGQPQHF
TRBJ1-5	NA	NA	TRBV2	TGTGCCAGCAGGATGGGAACAGACAGAGACAATCAGCCCCAGCATTTT	CASRMGTDRDNQPQHF
TRBJ2-3	NA	NA	TRBV11-3	TGTGCCAGCAGCAAGAGACAGGACTCAGATACGCAGTATTTT	CASSKRQDSDTQYF
TRBJ1-6	TRBD1	NA	TRBV7-2	TGTGCCAGCAGCCTGCAACAGGGGAGAAATTCACCCCTCCACTTT	CASSLQQGRNSPLHF
TRBJ1-1	TRBD1	NA	TRBV25-1	TGTGCCAGCAGTGTCAGCGACAGGGTCGACACTGAAGCTTTCTTT	CASSVSDRVDTEAFF
TRBJ1-2	NA	few	TRBV2	TGTGCCAGCAGTGAAGGATTTCCAGCTAACTATGGCTACACCTTC	CASSEGFPANYGYTF
TRBJ2-4	NA	NA	TRBV3-1/TRBV3-2	TGTGCCAGCAGCGCCCCGGCCGGCATTCAGTACTTC	CASSAPAGIQYF
TRBJ1-4	TRBD1	NA	TRBV19	TGTGCCAGTACCCCGGGGCTTGACAGGGGGCGCGGTAAAAAACTGTTTTTT	CASTPGLDRGRGKKLFF
TRBJ2-1	NA	NA	TRBV19	TGTGCCAGTAGCCAGGGCTCCTACAATGAGCAGTTCTTC	CASSQGSYNEQFF
TRBJ1-2	TRBD1	NA	TRBV11-2	TGTGCCAGCAGCTCCCGGACAGGGGGGGACTATGGCTACACCTTC	CASSSRTGGDYGYTF
TRBJ1-4	NA	NA	TRBV7-9	TGTGCCAGCAGCTCCTCCTCGGGGCCACTCTCAAGAACTAATGAAAAACTGTTTTTT	CASSSSSGPLSRTNEKLFF
TRBJ1-6	NA	NA	TRBV19	TGTGCCAGTAGTATCTCAGTGAGCTCCTATAATTCACCCCTCCACTTT	CASSISVSSYNSPLHF
TRBJ1-1	NA	NA	TRBV4-1	TGCGCCAGCAGCCAAGTTAATCAGGGAGGAACTGAAGCTTTCTTT	CASSQVNQGGTEAFF
TRBJ1-1	NA	once	TRBV29-1	TGCAGCGTTTCGTGGGGTATTACTGAAGCTTTCTTT	CSVSWGITEAFF
TRBJ1-4	NA	NA	TRBV19	TGTGCCAGTATCGACAGGAGGGTCTCAGAAAAACTGTTTTTT	CASIDRRVSEKLFF
TRBJ1-5	NA	few	TRBV18	TGTGCCAGCTCACCTGAGGGAAATCAGCCCCAGCATTTT	CASSPEGNQPQHF
TRBJ1-2	TRBD1	NA	TRBV5-1	TGCGCCAGCAGCTTGGGATCGGGACAGCCTTATGGCTACACCTTC	CASSLGSGQPYGYTF
TRBJ1-4	NA	NA	TRBV9	TGTGCCAGCAGCGTAGGCGGGGGGCAAGGGAATGAAAAACTGTTTTTT	CASSVGGGQGNEKLFF
TRBJ1-6	TRBD1	NA	TRBV19	TGTGCCAGTAGTACAGCGGGACAGAACTATAATTCACCCCTCCACTTT	CASSTAGQNYNSPLHF
TRBJ1-1	NA	once	TRBV6-5	TGTGCCAGCAGTTATTCGTACGGAGACAAGAACACTGAAGCTTTCTTT	CASSYSYGDKNTEAFF
TRBJ1-1	TRBD1	NA	TRBV7-8	TGTGCCAGCAGCTTAGCGGGGACAGGGGATTTCGGTGAAGCTTTCTTT	CASSLAGTGDFGEAFF
TRBJ2-5	NA	NA	TRBV9	TGTGCCAGCAGCGTAGACGCCGGGAGCCAAGAGACCCAGTACTTC	CASSVDAGSQETQYF
TRBJ1-1	NA	NA	TRBV18	TGTGCCAGCTCACCAGGGGGAGTGAACACTGAAGCTTTCTTT	CASSPGGVNTEAFF
TRBJ1-4	NA	NA	TRBV19	TGTGCCACCTCCGAACAGGGAGAAAAACTGTTTTTT	CATSEQGEKLFF
TRBJ2-3	TRBD2	NA	TRBV4-3	TGCGCCAGCAGCCTTGGCATGGGCGGGGGAAACACAGATACGCAGTATTTT	CASSLGMGGGNTDTQYF